The T cell receptor beta chain described here comes from a study of blood T cell repertoires in COVID-19. Study details: Samples came from the United States, Italy and Spain, spanning acute and convalescent COVID-19. The analysed material was cDNA or gDNA that came from T cells, B-cell-depleted T cells, or PBMCs.

V lost 0 bases and J lost 11, with 11 bases in between. The CDR3 loop spans 13 amino acids. Germline CDR1 reads LGHDT; CDR2 reads YNNKEL (reference sequence). In Seattle, patients joined the study during active infection and were tracked longitudinally. TCRdb's table, derived via immunoSEQ multiplex PCR, lists solely in-frame clones and lacks some. This table holds 95,000 to 150,000 clones, 65% to 85% found once. The material sequenced was peripheral blood. The chain employs TRBV3-1 (or the pseudogene TRBV3-2) and TRBJ2-4; D is uncertain. This TCR derives from a man aged 25-40 years with COVID-19, enrolled during active disease. CDR3 DNA sequence: TGTGCCAGCAGCCAAGATCAAGCCCTCGTTCAGTACTTC. It is translated as CASSQDQALVQYF.